The sequence of this TCR beta chain was determined in a study of response to subunit inactivated influenza vaccine. Findings and limits, study-wide: Authors suggested few new T cells are recruited by each seasonal influenza vaccination.

The table lists this clonotype with many counts. Its antigen is still unknown. V was shortened by 5 bases and J by 1 base, with 2 bases between the two germline ends. The CDR3 contains 11 residues. Per the germline V gene, CDR1 is SGHTA and CDR2 is FQGNSA. TCRdb re-derived calls from the RT-PCR reads in MiXCR, one entry per CDR3 protein. The sample carries just under 250,000 distinct CDR3 sequences, approximately 12% recorded once. The chain carries TRBV7-2 and TRBJ2-5; D is unresolved. The TCR comes from a man aged 50 or older who received an inactivated influenza vaccine. Sequences were derived from non-naive T cells sorted from PBMCs, sampled 14 days before vaccination. The CDR3 sequence: CASSAQETQYF. Written as DNA, the CDR3 is TGTGCCAGCAGCGCCCAAGAGACCCAGTACTTC. Drawing the rest from reference TRBV7-2 and TRBJ2-5, the complete variable domain is GAGVSQSPSNKVTEKGKDVELRCDPISGHTALYWYRQSLGQGLEFLIYFQGNSAPDKSGLPSDRFSAERTGGSVSTLTIQRTQQEDSAVYLCASSAQETQYFGPGTRLLVL.